This section outlines one T cell receptor (beta chain) sequence together with its context. Its antigen is still unknown. The data belong to a study of cytomegalovirus exposure and HLA in healthy donors. Regarding the study as a whole: TCR beta V- and J-gene trimming, according to a later analysis, was linked to a missense DCLRE1C variant.

The PCR had 60 Vbeta and 13 Jbeta primers. Sequencing was performed with immunoSEQ multiplex PCR; in TCRdb, only in-frame clones are kept and a portion is missing. The data contain about 180,000 clones, 82% of them singletons. CDR1 and CDR2 (germline): MNHEY, SVGAGI. This CDR3 has 16 amino acids. Between the trimmed V and J ends, which lost 2 bases and 3 bases, there was a span of 13 bases. This receptor was obtained from a man between 40 and 49 years old in good health and CMV-seronegative. Material for sequencing was PBMCs. The chain uses TRBV6-5 and TRBJ1-4, with D tentatively TRBD1 (5 bases). CDR3 in DNA: TGTGCCAGCAGTTACGTGGGGGGGGGAGCTAATGAAAAACTGTTTTTT. It encodes CASSYVGGGANEKLFF.